The entry below gives a single T cell receptor (beta chain) sequence along with its context. What this receptor recognizes is not known. No base-level quality is on record; no much larger clone is a single base apart. The data stem from a study of vaccination effects on CD4 cells after COVID-19 (dated by TCRdb to the early 2020s). Study-level background: Across the study, the median time from the second dose to post-vaccine sampling was 72 days (range 14 to 241). Cultures from other donors in the study were sequenced using the Oncomine TCR Beta short-read assay on an Illumina iSeq 100. The full study included around nine COVID-19 convalescent patients and several SARS-CoV-2-naive healthy vaccine recipients. SARS-CoV-2 spike-specific CD4+ TCR repertoires from before and after mRNA vaccination were compared in COVID-19 convalescent patients and in infection-naive vaccine recipients. Findings and caveats that apply to the study as a whole: Both infection-induced and vaccine-induced clones contracted markedly at late post-vaccination timepoints, which is consistent with waning T cell responses. Limitations of the study were the small number of convalescent patients and the absence of early post-infection timepoints. In healthy vaccine recipients, vaccine-induced clones were almost all SARS-CoV-2 mono-reactive, with only 1 of 255 being cross-reactive with common cold coronaviruses.

Receptors were amplified or captured by the immunoSEQ multiplex PCR assay. DNA from the cultured, isolated CD4+ T cells was subjected to TCR beta CDR3 sequencing. From the authors' description of their analysis: The analysis removed non-productive TCR sequences, trimmed reads to the CDR3 region, and retained only CDR3s that were 7 or more amino acids long. Antigen-specific clonotypes were identified using the MANAFEST web app by comparison of expansion in peptide wells against reference cultures. To be called positive, a clone needed expansion at FDR<0.05 compared with the reference and with all other wells, an odds ratio greater than 5, and a frequency greater than 0.1% in two replicate wells. A clonotype was called cross-reactive if it was significantly expanded both in SARS-CoV-2 spike wells and in at least one common cold coronavirus spike condition. CDR3 similarity was assessed by Levenshtein distance with the stringdist R package, and unrooted trees were built with ape in R 3.6.1. Imported from immuneACCESS, the table was reduced by TCRdb to in-frame sequences with V and J called. These copies leave out some clones; in studies compared against another copy, an unresolved V gene accounts for under half, and the cause of the remainder is not known. For V, J and clone size, that table is used; D and trimming come from the DNA. The sample table shows tens of thousands of clones, and about three quarters are seen once. The leading ten clones occupy roughly 1.2% of the sample.

To identify antigen-specific CD4+ T cell clonotypes by their expansion, the ViraFEST assay first stimulated PBMC with viral peptide pools and then applied TCR sequencing. After about 9 days of culture, CD4+ T cells were isolated with the EasySep CD4+ T cell isolation kit. Two doses of either the BNT162b2 or the mRNA-1273 mRNA SARS-CoV-2 vaccine were administered to participants. Negative nucleocapsid antibody results before and after vaccination confirmed that the healthy vaccine recipients had no prior SARS-CoV-2 infection. Some 2 million PBMC per well were cultured with approximately 10 ug/ml peptides in IMDM containing about 5% human AB serum, approximately 10 IU/ml IL-2 and gentamicin. On days 3 and 7, half of the culture medium was replaced with fresh IL-2-containing medium. Unless otherwise noted, each peptide stimulation condition was cultured in triplicate wells. Using Ficoll-Paque Plus gradient centrifugation, PBMC were separated from whole blood and then either used fresh or cryopreserved at -140C. Overlapping peptide pools spanned the spike proteins of SARS-CoV-2 and the common cold coronaviruses HCoV-NL63, HCoV-OC43 and HCoV-229E. Genomic DNA was extracted from cultured CD4+ T cells with the QIAamp micro DNA kit.

Sequences were derived from CD4+ T cells from PBMCs cultured with HCoV-229E spike peptides, sampled after COVID-19 vaccination. This specimen's cell subset or site label, interpreted: HCoV-229E spike overlapping peptide pool stimulation. The receptor's source is a human donor who received a COVID-19 vaccine.

The sequenced DNA: TGTGCCAGTACCTCAACTGGGTTAAGGGACACTGAAGCTTTCTTT. It translates to CASTSTGLRDTEAFF. Here the chain combines TRBV19 and TRBJ1-1, with no confidently assigned D gene. The germline ends are 18 bases apart after V is trimmed by 7 bases and J by 3 bases. As encoded in the germline V gene (reference sequence), CDR1 is LNHDA while CDR2 is SQIVND. The CDR3 has 15 amino acids, counting the end cysteine and phenylalanine. Here the CDR3 DNA is all that survives: 45 bases in frame from base 1.